The 9 T cell receptor beta chains presented below share a single source sample, sequenced in a study of response to subunit inactivated influenza vaccine. TCRdb analysed the RT-PCR reads with MiXCR anew, one entry per CDR3 protein. The profile covers 500,000 to 550,000 distinct CDR3 sequences, with about 8% appearing a single time and approximately 13% taken by the ten largest. Sequences were derived from PBMCs from blood, sampled 23 months after vaccination. The source of these receptors is a man between 50 and 69 years old who received an inactivated influenza vaccine.

This clonotype was counted only a few times. The rearrangement uses TRBV7-2 and TRBJ1-1; perhaps TRBD1 as D (6 bases). The CDR3 has 12 amino acids. Germline CDR1 is SGHTA and CDR2 is FQGNSA. V was shortened by 4 bases and J by 10 bases, with 13 bases between the two germline ends. CDR3 coding DNA: TGTGCCAGCAGCTACGTTGGGGGGCCAGCTTTCTTT. Translating it yields CASSYVGGPAFF.

This clonotype appeared many times. The rearrangement joins TRBV6-2 or TRBV6-3 to TRBJ1-2; no firm D call. The CDR3 is made up of 15 amino acids. V lost 11 bases and J 0 bases, leaving 19 bases between the germline ends. Per germline, CDR1 MNHEY and CDR2 SVGEGT. CDR3 bases: TGTGCCGCTCACCCCGACGGGATAACTAACTATGGCTACACCTTC. Amino acids: CAAHPDGITNYGYTF.

This clonotype was counted between two and nine times. The chain couples TRBV10-3 to TRBJ1-2, with TRBD1 identical over 8 bases. The V and J ends lost 2 bases and 4 bases, in that order; junction bases with no gene match: 9. Germline V gene sequence: CDR1 ENHRY, CDR2 SYGVKD. The CDR3 covers 16 residues. CDR3: CAISEASGTGAYGYTF. As DNA, the CDR3 is TGTGCCATCAGTGAGGCCTCCGGGACAGGCGCCTATGGCTACACCTTC.

This clonotype has at least ten counts. The genes are TRBV7-9 and TRBJ1-1, with D perhaps TRBD1 (5 bases). The V and J ends lost 7 bases and 8 bases respectively, with 14 bases between them. Germline CDR1 and CDR2: SEHNR and FQNEAQ (reference sequence). The CDR3 contains 12 residues. CDR3 residues: CASTPGAPEAFF. The CDR3 region has the DNA TGTGCCAGCACCCCTGGGGCACCCGAAGCTTTCTTT.

The rearrangement uses TRBV4-3 and TRBJ1-2, with a possible D match to TRBD1 (6 bases). From germline, CDR1 is LGHNA and CDR2 YSLEER. The V end lost 1 base, the J end lost 7 bases, and 16 bases lay between the germline ends. The CDR3 has 15 amino acids. The CDR3 nucleotides are TGCGCCAGCAGCCAAGGAATCTCGGGGGGCCTTGGCTACACCTTC. Translation: CASSQGISGGLGYTF.

This clonotype was observed a few times. This sequence joins TRBV6-2 or TRBV6-3 and TRBJ2-7; either TRBD1 or TRBD2 may supply D (6 bases each). This CDR3 region has 17 residues. Trimming shortened V by 5 bases and J by 4 bases, and 24 bases separated the two germline ends. CDR1 is MNHEY, CDR2 SVGEGT, per germline. The CDR3 region is CASSSPRRGAALYEQYF. The CDR3 bases are TGTGCCAGCAGTAGCCCCCGGAGGGGGGCTGCGTTATACGAGCAGTACTTC.

This clonotype was detected a few times. The chain employs TRBV20-1 and TRBJ1-6, with 7 bases matching TRBD1. CDR3 length equals 13 residues. V dropped 3 bases and J dropped 8; count of bases not matched to a gene: 4. CDR1 is DFQATT and CDR2 is SNEGSKA in the germline V gene (reference sequence). The CDR3: CSARTGRDSPLHF. The DNA for the CDR3 is TGCAGTGCTAGGACAGGGAGGGATTCACCCCTCCACTTT.

Many counts were recorded for this clonotype. The V and J genes are TRBV20-1 and TRBJ1-5; D not certain. CDR1 is DFQATT and CDR2 is SNEGSKA in the germline V gene (reference sequence). V was shortened by 3 bases and J by 5 bases, with 11 bases between the two germline ends. The CDR3 sequence is 13 residues long. The CDR3 reads CSARTPRDQPQHF. The CDR3, as DNA: TGCAGTGCTAGGACACCGAGGGATCAGCCCCAGCATTTT.

This clonotype was seen repeatedly, ten times or more. V usage is TRBV20-1 and J usage is TRBJ1-2; no definite D call. The CDR3 spans 12 residues. The germline V gene has CDR1 DFQATT and CDR2 SNEGSKA (reference sequence). The V and J ends lost 0 bases and 4 bases respectively, with 6 bases between them. The CDR3 protein is CSARDQVYGYTF. Here the CDR3 DNA reads TGCAGTGCTAGAGATCAGGTCTATGGCTACACCTTC.